These 22 T cell receptor beta chains share one sample of origin, sequenced in a study of human T cells and chemical hapten exposure. Described time point: patch test 1, 2 weeks after DPC sensitization. The treatment here: therapeutic diphenylcyclopropenone sensitization with weekly scalp DPC. TCRdb independently ran MiXCR on the RACE reads; one entry per CDR3 protein. Of 71,000 or so distinct CDR3 sequences listed, around 10% are singletons. This material consisted of whole blood, taken in connection with sensitization to the hapten diphenylcyclopropenone (DPC). These receptors were collected from a woman in her forties with alopecia areata. Some clones in this sample may be carry-over from other donors' samples.

This clonotype occurred many times. J is TRBJ2-5 and V is TRBV20-1; either TRBD1 or TRBD2 may fit D (5 bases each). Looked up from germline, CDR1 is DFQATT and CDR2 is SNEGSKA (reference sequence). Trimming cost V 4 bases and J 1 base, with 16 bases left between them. CDR3 length: 15 amino acids. The CDR3 DNA reads as TGCAGTGCTATCACGAGAGGGGTACTCCAAGAGACCCAGTACTTC. It encodes CSAITRGVLQETQYF.

This clonotype was observed at least ten times. The chain uses TRBV7-9 and TRBJ1-5; D gene ambiguous. The CDR3 length is 14 residues. The V gene's germline CDR1 is SEHNR and CDR2 FQNEAQ (reference sequence). Deletions cut 0 bases from V and 13 bases from J, with 16 bases between. In nucleotides, the CDR3 is TGTGCCAGCAGCTTAGCTGGAGGGCGGAGCCTTCAGCATTTT. This translates into CASSLAGGRSLQHF.

This clonotype has just one count. The CDR3 DNA reads TGTGCCACCAGTGAAGGACGGAACAAAAACATTCAGTACTTC. Protein: CATSEGRNKNIQYF. The rearrangement uses TRBV24-1 and TRBJ2-4, with unresolved D. This CDR3 has 14 residues. V was pared by 4 bases and J by 3 bases, with 9 bases between. The germline gives CDR1 KGHDR, CDR2 SFDVKD.

At least ten counts were recorded for this clonotype. The genes are TRBV6-2 or TRBV6-3 and TRBJ1-2; D uncertain. Germline V gene lookup returns CDR1 MNHEY and CDR2 SVGEGT. The CDR3 is 11 residues long. The ends were cut back, 2 bases at V and 8 bases at J, with 6 bases in the middle. The CDR3 is CASSYGRGYTF. The DNA for the CDR3 is TGTGCCAGCAGTTACGGTCGAGGCTACACCTTC.

Many counts were recorded for this clonotype. The rearrangement joins TRBV11-2 to TRBJ1-5; a weak D match, TRBD1 (6 bases). This CDR3 spans 14 amino acids. In germline, CDR1 is SGHAT, CDR2 FQNNGV. The ends were cut back, 3 bases at V and 6 bases at J, with 12 bases in the middle. The CDR3 bases are TGTGCCAGCAGCTTCTCCAGGGGTGGTCAGCCCCAGCATTTT. Its protein is CASSFSRGGQPQHF.

In its sample, this clonotype was seen many times. The conserved phenylalanine or tryptophan normally closing the CDR3 is absent here, so this likely arose from a read error. The DNA is left out, because the CDR3 cannot be placed on it with certainty; the CDR3 is given as TCRdb lists it. The chain carries TRBV29-1 and TRBJ1-2. The CDR3 is made up of 13 amino acids, end residues included. The V gene's germline CDR1 is SQVTM and CDR2 ANQGSEA. CDR3 residues: CSVVAGGTGLPRL.

The J gene is TRBJ1-1, the V gene TRBV7-8; D gene uncertain. The germline CDR1 and CDR2 sequences are SGHVS and FQNEAQ. The CDR3 has 13 residues. The V gene lost 2 bases and the J gene lost 5 bases, with 9 bases spanning the gap. CDR3 in amino acids: CASSLRAGTEAFF. The CDR3 nucleotides are TGTGCCAGCAGCTTAAGAGCCGGTACTGAAGCTTTCTTT.

This chain connects TRBV19 to TRBJ2-4; D may be TRBD1 (5 bases). From germline, CDR1 is LNHDA and CDR2 SQIVND (reference sequence). V was pared by 5 bases and J by 0 bases, with 14 bases between. CDR3 length equals 16 residues. CDR3 coding DNA: TGTGCCAGTAGTGTCGACAGACCGCTAGCCAAAAACATTCAGTACTTC. This sequence encodes CASSVDRPLAKNIQYF.

The sample holds many counts of this clonotype. The genes are TRBV6-2 or TRBV6-3 and TRBJ2-2; 9 nucleotides match TRBD1. Looked up from germline, CDR1 is MNHEY and CDR2 is SVGEGT. Trimming removed 6 bases from V and 4 bases from J; junction bases left unmatched: 9. The CDR3 is made up of 16 amino acids. The CDR3 DNA reads as TGTGCCAGCAGCCGCCGACAGGGGGAGAGCACCGGGGAGCTGTTTTTT. Translating it yields CASSRRQGESTGELFF.

The chain carries TRBV6-5 and TRBJ1-2, with a weak D call TRBD1 (6 bases). Between the trimmed V and J ends, which lost 7 bases and 8 bases, there was a span of 20 bases. Germline CDR1 MNHEY, CDR2 SVGAGI. The CDR3 sequence is 14 residues long. DNA of the CDR3: TGTGCCAGCACCTCTTCTACGGGGGGCTGGGGCTACACCTTC. Protein product: CASTSSTGGWGYTF.

This clonotype showed up many times. The chain couples TRBV12-3 or TRBV12-4 to TRBJ1-1; D unclear. V shed 1 base and J shed 2 bases, with 8 bases lying between them. The CDR3 covers 14 residues. The CDR3 nucleotides are TGTGCCAGCAGTTTAGAGCCCACTAACACTGAAGCTTTCTTT. It codes for CASSLEPTNTEAFF.

This clonotype was counted between two and nine times. The chain employs TRBV7-9 and TRBJ2-3; 10 bases align to TRBD2. The CDR3 consists of 17 residues. V dropped 5 bases and J dropped 5; count of bases not matched to a gene: 13. Germline V gene data show CDR1 as SEHNR and CDR2 as FQNEAQ (reference sequence). CDR3 nucleotides: TGTGCCAGCAGCCCGGCGGTAGCGGGGGGTCCCATAGATACGCAGTATTTT. Translation: CASSPAVAGGPIDTQYF.

In this sample, this clonotype turned up many times. V gene TRBV12-3 or TRBV12-4 combines with J gene TRBJ1-1, with D unresolved. The length of the CDR3 is 16 residues. Between the trimmed V and J ends, which lost 3 bases and 4 bases, there was a span of 18 bases. The CDR3 region is CASSFWVGRLGTEAFF. For the CDR3, the DNA is TGTGCCAGCAGTTTTTGGGTGGGCCGTCTGGGCACTGAAGCTTTCTTT.

The CDR3 reads CASSTHGTGGEQYF. CDR3 nucleotides: TGTGCCAGCTCCACCCACGGGACAGGGGGCGAGCAGTACTTC. The rearrangement joins TRBV18 to TRBJ2-7; TRBD1 aligns across 11 bases. Unmatched junction bases numbered 7, after V lost 6 bases and J lost 6 bases. Germline V gene data show CDR1 as KGHSH and CDR2 as LQKENI. The CDR3 contains 14 residues.

This clonotype was picked up a small number of times. The chain employs TRBV11-3 and TRBJ1-5; D remains ambiguous. The CDR3 contains 18 residues. The V end lost 8 bases, the J end lost 0 bases, and 23 bases lay between the germline ends. Germline values: CDR1 SGHNT, CDR2 YENEEA. This CDR3 reads CASPHGRLRIDSNQPQHF. The CDR3 region has the DNA TGTGCCAGCCCCCATGGGAGGTTAAGGATCGATAGCAATCAGCCCCAGCATTTT.

The rearrangement links TRBV18 to TRBJ1-4; 9 bases align to TRBD1. Germline assignment: CDR1 KGHSH and CDR2 LQKENI. CDR3 size: 16 residues. Losses at the gene ends were 1 base for V and 8 bases for J; bases not matched to a gene: 8. The DNA of the CDR3 is TGTGCCAGCTCACCACAACAGGGGGCGTCAGGAGAAAAACTGTTTTTT. It yields the protein CASSPQQGASGEKLFF.

This clonotype was detected ten times or more. The J gene is TRBJ2-6, the V gene TRBV6-2 or TRBV6-3; D remains ambiguous. The ends were cut back, 7 bases at V and 2 bases at J, with 6 bases in the middle. The CDR3 length is 13 residues. Germline-derived CDR1 and CDR2 are MNHEY and SVGEGT. The CDR3 sequence: CASMIAGANVLTF. CDR3 coding DNA: TGTGCCAGCATGATAGCTGGGGCCAACGTCCTGACTTTC.

This clonotype was seen many times. Here the CDR3 reads CASSFGPTRGLLTEAFF. In DNA, the CDR3 is TGTGCCAGCAGCTTTGGACCGACAAGAGGGCTTCTCACTGAAGCTTTCTTT. This sequence joins TRBV7-6 and TRBJ1-1; D call uncertain. The CDR3 spans 17 residues. Per germline, CDR1 SGHVS and CDR2 FNYEAQ. Trimming cost V 3 bases and J 4 bases, with 21 bases left between them. Filled out from reference TRBV7-6 and TRBJ1-1, the complete variable domain reads GAGVSQSPRYKVTKRGQDVALRCDPISGHVSLYWYRQALGQGPEFLTYFNYEAQQDKSGLPNDRFSAERPEGSISTLTIQRTEQRDSAMYRCASSFGPTRGLLTEAFFGQGTRLTVV.

Many counts were recorded for this clonotype. The rearrangement joins TRBV12-3 or TRBV12-4 to TRBJ1-1; no definite D call. CDR3 length equals 14 residues. V was cut by 7 bases and J by 9 bases, with 21 bases left in between. CDR3: CASTRPRTSSQAFF. The CDR3 region has the DNA TGTGCCAGCACCCGGCCCCGGACCTCCTCCCAAGCTTTCTTT.

This clonotype was detected only a few times. V and J are TRBV20-1 and TRBJ1-4; D is undetermined. Germline V CDR1 and CDR2: DFQATT, SNEGSKA (reference sequence). This CDR3 comprises 13 residues. V gave up 3 bases and J gave up 4 bases, with 9 bases separating them. The CDR3 reads CSARRLGNEKLFF. The CDR3 region has the DNA TGCAGTGCTAGGCGGCTGGGTAATGAAAAACTGTTTTTT.

The gene calls are TRBV6-5 and TRBJ2-1, with 8 positions matching TRBD1. The length of the CDR3 is 15 residues. Per germline, CDR1 MNHEY and CDR2 SVGAGI. V was pared by 2 bases and J by 1 base, with 1 base of the junction left unmatched. This CDR3 is CASSYQGASYNEQFF. CDR3 coding DNA: TGTGCCAGCAGTTACCAGGGGGCTTCCTACAATGAGCAGTTCTTC.

This clonotype was counted many times. Because the CDR3's place on the DNA is in doubt, the DNA is left out and the CDR3 is given as listed by TCRdb. V usage is TRBV9 and J usage is TRBJ2-1. Germline loops: CDR1 SGDLS, CDR2 YYNGEE. Termini included, the CDR3 measures 15 amino acids. This chain's CDR3 is CASSEGSVRGDEQFF.